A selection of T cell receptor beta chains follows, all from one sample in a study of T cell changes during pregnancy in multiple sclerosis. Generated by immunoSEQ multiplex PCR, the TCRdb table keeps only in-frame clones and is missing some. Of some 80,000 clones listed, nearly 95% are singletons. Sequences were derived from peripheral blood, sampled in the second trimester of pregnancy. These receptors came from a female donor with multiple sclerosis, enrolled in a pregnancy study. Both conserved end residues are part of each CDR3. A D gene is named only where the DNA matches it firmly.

cdr3_aa: CASSRGGQGYEQYF
v_call: TRBV5-4
d_call: TRBD1
j_call: TRBJ2-7

cdr3_aa: CAWSVARRGEQYF
v_call: TRBV30
d_call: NA
j_call: TRBJ2-7

cdr3_aa: CASSLGGGAGAQSYEQYF
v_call: TRBV7-8
d_call: TRBD2
j_call: TRBJ2-7

cdr3_aa: CASSSLAGASYEQYF
v_call: TRBV19
d_call: TRBD2
j_call: TRBJ2-7

cdr3_aa: CAWSPGTGFFYEQYF
v_call: TRBV30
d_call: TRBD1
j_call: TRBJ2-7

cdr3_aa: CAWSAGTTYGYTF
v_call: TRBV30
d_call: NA
j_call: TRBJ1-2

cdr3_aa: CASSVPGQGRTGELFF
v_call: TRBV9
d_call: TRBD1
j_call: TRBJ2-2

cdr3_aa: CASSFRTGVEDGYTF
v_call: TRBV18
d_call: TRBD1
j_call: TRBJ1-2

cdr3_aa: CATSRAPLEEQYF
v_call: TRBV15
d_call: NA
j_call: TRBJ2-7

cdr3_aa: CASSRRLADNEQFF
v_call: TRBV4-3
d_call: TRBD2
j_call: TRBJ2-1

cdr3_aa: CASRGHLQETQYF
v_call: TRBV27
d_call: NA
j_call: TRBJ2-5

cdr3_aa: CASSLRVQAEQYF
v_call: TRBV2
d_call: NA
j_call: TRBJ2-7

cdr3_aa: CSAREGRDLSF
v_call: TRBV20-1
d_call: NA
j_call: TRBJ1-2

cdr3_aa: CASRTGGPDYGYTF
v_call: TRBV7-8
d_call: TRBD1
j_call: TRBJ1-2

cdr3_aa: CASSPAGYYGYTF
v_call: TRBV6-5
d_call: NA
j_call: TRBJ1-2

cdr3_aa: CASSYLRDGLAGGPNEQFF
v_call: TRBV4-3
d_call: TRBD2
j_call: TRBJ2-1

cdr3_aa: CASSYYAGEQFF
v_call: TRBV28
d_call: NA
j_call: TRBJ2-1

cdr3_aa: CASSLPPWTEYGYTF
v_call: TRBV7-9
d_call: NA
j_call: TRBJ1-2

cdr3_aa: CASSRRSGRDGYTF
v_call: TRBV12-1
d_call: NA
j_call: TRBJ1-2

cdr3_aa: CASSTLTGAEAFF
v_call: TRBV27
d_call: TRBD1
j_call: TRBJ1-1

cdr3_aa: CASSLVRPSYNEQFF
v_call: TRBV7-2
d_call: NA
j_call: TRBJ2-1

cdr3_aa: CASSPTGSYNEQFF
v_call: TRBV28
d_call: NA
j_call: TRBJ2-1

cdr3_aa: CAWSVETEAFF
v_call: TRBV30
d_call: NA
j_call: TRBJ1-1

cdr3_aa: CNKKHRYRGAVF
v_call: TRBV6-5
d_call: NA
j_call: TRBJ2-2

cdr3_aa: CASSVVGSGGNTGELFF
v_call: TRBV9
d_call: NA
j_call: TRBJ2-2

cdr3_aa: CASSLQTGDSSYEQYF
v_call: TRBV18
d_call: TRBD1
j_call: TRBJ2-7

cdr3_aa: CATSRVRGRNDEQFF
v_call: TRBV15
d_call: TRBD2
j_call: TRBJ2-1

cdr3_aa: CASSIQEGQGAGGYTF
v_call: TRBV28
d_call: TRBD1
j_call: TRBJ1-2

cdr3_aa: CSVRTGSTYEQYF
v_call: TRBV29-1
d_call: TRBD1
j_call: TRBJ2-7

cdr3_aa: CASSLRPPAGSYEQYF
v_call: TRBV27
d_call: NA
j_call: TRBJ2-7

cdr3_aa: CASSGPGEGTGELFF
v_call: TRBV25-1
d_call: TRBD2
j_call: TRBJ2-2

cdr3_aa: CASSDFRAGRTYEQYF
v_call: TRBV28
d_call: NA
j_call: TRBJ2-7

cdr3_aa: CASSPDRYLYGYTF
v_call: TRBV6-5
d_call: TRBD1
j_call: TRBJ1-2

cdr3_aa: CASSLDYRGTGELFF
v_call: TRBV11-2
d_call: NA
j_call: TRBJ2-2

cdr3_aa: CASSLAGGAGQPQHF
v_call: TRBV7-8
d_call: TRBD1
j_call: TRBJ1-5

cdr3_aa: CASSQGEGTEAFF
v_call: TRBV4-1
d_call: NA
j_call: TRBJ1-1

cdr3_aa: CASSTTGTSTHEQYF
v_call: TRBV19
d_call: TRBD2
j_call: TRBJ2-7

cdr3_aa: CASSSAGTSGRYEQFF
v_call: TRBV4-1
d_call: TRBD2
j_call: TRBJ2-1

cdr3_aa: CASSQVVARDTEAFF
v_call: TRBV4-1
d_call: NA
j_call: TRBJ1-1